What follows are 13 T cell receptor beta chains derived from one specimen sequenced in a study of cytomegalovirus exposure and HLA in healthy donors. The PCR made use of 60 Vbeta and 13 Jbeta primers. This table comes from immunoSEQ multiplex PCR, and its TCRdb copy is limited to in-frame clones, with some not included. In the table there are fewer than 130,000 clones, around 85% of which are singletons. What was sequenced was PBMCs. Receptors were obtained from a man aged 25-45 years in good health and CMV-seropositive.

The chain combines TRBV6-1 with TRBJ2-2, with D possibly matching TRBD2 (5 bases). The germline V and J ends were trimmed by 5 bases and 5 bases, with 12 bases remaining between them. The CDR3 consists of 14 residues. Germline-derived CDR1 and CDR2 are MNHNS and SASEGT. The CDR3 is CASSPLSGTGELFF. CDR3 coding DNA: TGTGCCAGCAGTCCTCTCTCGGGAACCGGGGAGCTGTTTTTT.

The J gene is TRBJ1-3, the V gene TRBV6-5; D unresolved. The germline V gene encodes CDR1 MNHEY and CDR2 SVGAGI. The V and J ends lost 8 bases and 0 bases respectively, with 11 bases between them. CDR3 length: 14 residues. CDR3 region: CASGPTNSGNTIYF. Written as DNA, the CDR3 is TGTGCCAGCGGGCCGACAAACTCTGGAAACACCATATATTTT.

The rearrangement joins TRBV2 to TRBJ2-1, with 8 bases matching TRBD1. The germline V gene has CDR1 SNHLY and CDR2 FYNNEI. With V trimmed by 8 bases and J by 0 bases, 9 bases remained unmatched. The CDR3 has 16 residues. CDR3 in amino acids: CASGIQGASSYNEQFF. CDR3 sequence (DNA): TGTGCCAGCGGTATTCAGGGGGCCAGCTCCTACAATGAGCAGTTCTTC.

Here the CDR3 DNA reads TGCAGCGTTGTTTGGAGGCGGGGGGGGAAGTTCTTC. It specifies CSVVWRRGGKFF. This rearrangement joins TRBV29-1 to TRBJ2-1, with 9 positions matching TRBD2. Germline CDR1 and CDR2: SQVTM and ANQGSEA. There are 12 residues in the CDR3. Trimming removed 4 bases from V and 14 bases from J; junction bases left unmatched: 9.

The V call is TRBV6-5, the J call TRBJ2-3, with TRBD1 identical over 7 bases. From germline, CDR1 is MNHEY and CDR2 SVGAGI. Trimming at V came to 5 bases and at J to 1 base, leaving 6 bases not matched to a gene. CDR3 length: 15 residues. The CDR3 region has the DNA TGTGCCAGCAGTACCACAGGGGCCCGCACAGATACGCAGTATTTT. Amino acid sequence: CASSTTGARTDTQYF.

This clone was observed a handful of times. The V call is TRBV4-3, the J call TRBJ2-3; 9 bases align to TRBD2. V shed 5 bases and J 1 base; nucleotides not matched to a gene: 13. CDR1 and CDR2 from the germline V gene are LGHNA and YSLEER. The CDR3 is made up of 18 amino acids. CDR3 residues: CASSSTYVAGVRTDTQYF. CDR3 DNA sequence: TGCGCCAGCAGCTCAACGTATGTAGCGGGGGTACGCACAGATACGCAGTATTTT.

The chain carries TRBV7-2 and TRBJ2-5; possibly TRBD1 for D (6 bases). This CDR3 has 15 amino acids. CDR1 is SGHTA, CDR2 FQGNSA, per germline. Deletions cut 5 bases from V and 7 bases from J, with 20 bases between. The CDR3 loop is CASSPGATRRGTQYF. The CDR3 bases are TGTGCCAGCAGCCCAGGGGCCACCCGCCGCGGGACCCAGTACTTC.

This chain joins TRBV9 and TRBJ2-5, with 7 positions matching TRBD2. V gave up 0 bases and J gave up 7 bases; unmatched junction bases: 6. Looked up from germline, CDR1 is SGDLS and CDR2 is YYNGEE. The CDR3 sequence is 14 residues long. As DNA, the CDR3 is TGTGCCAGCAGCGTAGCTAGCGGAGGGTGGACCCAGTACTTC. Protein sequence: CASSVASGGWTQYF.

The chain has TRBV9 and TRBJ2-2, with 8 bases identical to TRBD1. This CDR3 region has 15 residues. The J segment lost 4 bases and the V segment lost 6 bases, leaving 8 bases of the junction unmatched. Germline V gene lookup returns CDR1 SGDLS and CDR2 YYNGEE. The CDR3 sequence is CASKAGGRATGELFF. In DNA form, the CDR3 reads TGTGCCAGCAAGGCAGGGGGCAGGGCCACCGGGGAGCTGTTTTTT.

This clone was observed a handful of times. The V and J genes are TRBV14 and TRBJ2-3; D is ambiguous. The CDR3 spans 12 residues. Per the germline V gene, CDR1 is SGHDN and CDR2 is FVKESK. The V end lost 3 bases, the J end lost 2 bases, and 3 bases lay between the germline ends. The CDR3 loop is CASSHYTDTQYF. CDR3 in DNA: TGTGCCAGCAGCCACTACACAGATACGCAGTATTTT.

The chain employs TRBV2 and TRBJ1-2; D possibly corresponds to TRBD1 (5 bases). The CDR3 is 13 residues long. Per germline, CDR1 SNHLY and CDR2 FYNNEI. V gave up 3 bases and J gave up 5 bases, with 10 bases separating them. The CDR3 reads CASSEGGTYGYTF. DNA for the CDR3: TGTGCCAGCAGTGAGGGAGGGACGTATGGCTACACCTTC.

V is TRBV19 and J is TRBJ2-1; D is possibly TRBD1 (6 bases). Per the germline V gene, CDR1 is LNHDA and CDR2 is SQIVND (reference sequence). There are 14 residues in the CDR3. Deletions cut 6 bases from V and 2 bases from J, with 11 bases between. The CDR3 is CASSVQGPYNEQFF. Here the CDR3 DNA reads TGTGCCAGTAGCGTACAGGGTCCCTACAATGAGCAGTTCTTC.

The V call is TRBV4-1, the J call TRBJ2-4; D possibly corresponds to TRBD2 (6 bases). The CDR3 consists of 18 residues. V lost 3 bases, J lost 1 base, and 19 bases lay in between. CDR1 and CDR2 (germline): MGHRA, YSYEKL. The CDR3 here is CASSQPMGGFGAKNIQYF. CDR3 coding DNA: TGCGCCAGCAGCCAGCCCATGGGGGGATTTGGGGCCAAAAACATTCAGTACTTC.